This note documents a single T cell receptor (beta chain) sequence. The sample belongs to a study of blood T cell repertoires in COVID-19. The overall study: The cDNA or gDNA used as material had been derived from T cells, B-cell-depleted T cells, or PBMCs.

Germline V lookup: CDR1 PRHDT, CDR2 FYEKMQ (reference sequence). The length of the CDR3 is 12 residues. V lost 4 bases, J lost 11 bases, and 14 bases lay in between. As handled by the study authors: How many nucleated cells were present was estimated from reference gene primer amplification. Method: immunoSEQ multiplex PCR; TCRdb's copy keeps in-frame clones and lacks some. V and J calls and clone size are those listed in that table; D and trimming were worked out from the DNA. The sample holds about 89,000 clones; nearly 95% are singletons and the top ten take less than 5%. The specimen was peripheral blood. The receptor was isolated from a human donor with active COVID-19. The donor label of this sample is uncertain. The rearrangement uses TRBV13 and TRBJ1-2; D may be TRBD1 (5 bases). The CDR3 DNA sequence: TGTGCCAGCAGCTGGGGACGGGCGGGGTACACCTTC. It translates to CASSWGRAGYTF.